This T cell receptor beta chain appears in the sequencing data of a study of shared clonotypes between healthy human individuals. Naive CD8 cells were CD45RO-negative, positively selected for CCR7, excluding terminally differentiated effector memory CD45RA+ cells. The ends lost 0 bases at V and 6 bases at J; junction bases unmatched: 8. The CDR3 is 17 amino acids. Germline V CDR1 and CDR2: SNHLY, FYNNEI. The assay was immunoSEQ multiplex PCR, and TCRdb's table has in-frame clones only and misses some. The sample carries about 680,000 clones, 92% recorded once. The sequence was obtained from a young man in good health. The gene calls are TRBV2 and TRBJ2-7, with 13 bases identical to TRBD2. The sequencing input was naive CD8+ T cells sorted from blood. The CDR3 sequence is CASSEAQGGTSGIEQYF. CDR3 bases: TGTGCCAGCAGTGAAGCCCAGGGGGGGACTAGCGGGATCGAGCAGTACTTC. Supplemented by reference TRBV2 and TRBJ2-7, the full variable domain reads EPEVTQTPSHQVTQMGQEVILRCVPISNHLYFYWYRQILGQKVEFLVSFYNNEISEKSEIFDDQFSVERPDGSNFTLKIRSTKLEDSAMYFCASSEAQGGTSGIEQYFGPGTRLTVT.